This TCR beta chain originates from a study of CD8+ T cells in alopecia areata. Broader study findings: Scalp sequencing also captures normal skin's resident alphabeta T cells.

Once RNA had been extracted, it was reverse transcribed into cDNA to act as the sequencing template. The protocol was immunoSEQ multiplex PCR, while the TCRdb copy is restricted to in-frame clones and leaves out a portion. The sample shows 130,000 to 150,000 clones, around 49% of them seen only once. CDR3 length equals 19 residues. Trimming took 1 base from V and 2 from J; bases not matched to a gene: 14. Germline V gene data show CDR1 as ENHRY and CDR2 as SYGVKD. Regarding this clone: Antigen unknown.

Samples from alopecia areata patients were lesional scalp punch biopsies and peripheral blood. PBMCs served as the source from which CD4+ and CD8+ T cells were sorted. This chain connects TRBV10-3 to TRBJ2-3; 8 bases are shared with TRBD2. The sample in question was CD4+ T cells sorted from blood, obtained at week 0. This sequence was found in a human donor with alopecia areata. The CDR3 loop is CAISEYPSGRRWDTDTQYF. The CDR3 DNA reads TGTGCCATCAGTGAGTACCCTAGCGGGCGCCGATGGGACACAGATACGCAGTATTTT.